This TCR beta chain was recovered during a study of blood T cells in healthy people across ages. The table lists this clonotype with a few counts. A J-beta primer mix and a sample-barcoded 5' primer were used in a second PCR of about 6 to 12 cycles. Each cDNA molecule, via a template-switch adaptor with 12 random nucleotides, was tagged. CDR3-containing paired-end reads numbered at least 2.5 million in each sample. TCRdb processed the 5' RACE reads anew with MiXCR; each CDR3 protein has one entry. Of 550,000 to 750,000 distinct CDR3 sequences listed, around 21% are singletons. The germline CDR1 and CDR2 sequences are MNHEY and SVGAGI. CDR3 size: 14 residues.

This clonotype was sampled from a man between 65 and 85 years old in good health. The rearrangement links TRBV6-5 to TRBJ2-5, with 10 bases that match TRBD2. The J call is in doubt because the DNA end fits TRBJ2-7 better. The sequenced material came from blood. CDR3 DNA sequence: TGTGCCAGCAGTCAACTAGCGGGGAATTACGAGCAGTACTTC. Protein sequence: CASSQLAGNYEQYF.